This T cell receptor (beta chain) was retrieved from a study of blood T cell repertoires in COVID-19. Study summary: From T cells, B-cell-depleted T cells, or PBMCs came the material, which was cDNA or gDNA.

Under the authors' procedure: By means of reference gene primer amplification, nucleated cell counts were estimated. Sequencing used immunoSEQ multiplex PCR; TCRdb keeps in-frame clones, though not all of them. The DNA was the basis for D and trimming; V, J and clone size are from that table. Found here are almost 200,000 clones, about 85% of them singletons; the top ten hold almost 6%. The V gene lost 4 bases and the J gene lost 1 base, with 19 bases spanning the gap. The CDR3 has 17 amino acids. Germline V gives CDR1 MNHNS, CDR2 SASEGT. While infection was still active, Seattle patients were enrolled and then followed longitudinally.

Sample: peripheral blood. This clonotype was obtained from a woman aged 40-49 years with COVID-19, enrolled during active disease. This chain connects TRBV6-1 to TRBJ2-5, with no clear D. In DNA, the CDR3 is TGTGCCAGCAGTGTTGGTGTGGCAGGTCATGGCCAAGAGACCCAGTACTTC. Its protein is CASSVGVAGHGQETQYF.